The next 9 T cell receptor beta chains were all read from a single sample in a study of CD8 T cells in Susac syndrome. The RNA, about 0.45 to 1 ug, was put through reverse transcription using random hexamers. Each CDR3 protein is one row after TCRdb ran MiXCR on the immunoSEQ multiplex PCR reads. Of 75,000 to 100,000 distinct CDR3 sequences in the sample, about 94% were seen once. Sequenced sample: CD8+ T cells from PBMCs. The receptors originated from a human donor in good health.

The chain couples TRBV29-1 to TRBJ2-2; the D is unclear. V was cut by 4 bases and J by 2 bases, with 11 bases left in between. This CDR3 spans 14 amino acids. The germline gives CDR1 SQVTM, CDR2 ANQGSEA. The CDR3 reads CSVVGLTNTGELFF. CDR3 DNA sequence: TGCAGCGTTGTAGGCCTAACAAACACCGGGGAGCTGTTTTTT.

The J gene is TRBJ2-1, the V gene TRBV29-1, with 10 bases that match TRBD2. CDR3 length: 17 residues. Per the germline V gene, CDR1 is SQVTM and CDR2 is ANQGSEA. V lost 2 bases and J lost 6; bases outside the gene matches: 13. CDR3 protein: CSVELLAGEEWINEQFF. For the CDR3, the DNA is TGCAGCGTTGAACTTCTAGCGGGAGAGGAGTGGATCAATGAGCAGTTCTTC.

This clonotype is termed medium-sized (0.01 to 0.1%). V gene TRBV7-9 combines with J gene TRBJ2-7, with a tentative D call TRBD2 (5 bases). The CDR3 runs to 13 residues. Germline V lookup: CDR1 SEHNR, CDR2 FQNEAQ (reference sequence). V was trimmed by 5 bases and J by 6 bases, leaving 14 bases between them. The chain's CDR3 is CASSLADYFEQYV. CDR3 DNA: TGTGCCAGCAGCCTGGCAGACTATTTCGAGCAGTACGTC.

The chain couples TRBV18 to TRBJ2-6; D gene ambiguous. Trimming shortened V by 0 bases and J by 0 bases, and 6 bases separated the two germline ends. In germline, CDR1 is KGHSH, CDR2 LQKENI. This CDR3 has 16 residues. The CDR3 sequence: CASSPPLRSGANVLTF. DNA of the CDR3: TGTGCCAGCTCACCACCGCTCCGCTCTGGGGCCAACGTCCTGACTTTC.

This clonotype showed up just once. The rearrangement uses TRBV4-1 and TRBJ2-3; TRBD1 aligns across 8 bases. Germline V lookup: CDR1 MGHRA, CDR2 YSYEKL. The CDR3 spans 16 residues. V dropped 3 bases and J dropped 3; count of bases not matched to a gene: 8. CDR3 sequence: CASSQWTGLGTDTQYF. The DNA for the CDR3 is TGCGCCAGCAGCCAGTGGACAGGGTTGGGGACAGATACGCAGTATTTT.

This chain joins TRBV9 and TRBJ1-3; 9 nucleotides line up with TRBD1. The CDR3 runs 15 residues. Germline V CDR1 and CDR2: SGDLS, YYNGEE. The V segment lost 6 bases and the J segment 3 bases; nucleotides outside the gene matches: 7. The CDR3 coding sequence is TGTGCCAGCAACGCCGGGACAGGGAATGGAAACACCATATATTTT. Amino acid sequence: CASNAGTGNGNTIYF. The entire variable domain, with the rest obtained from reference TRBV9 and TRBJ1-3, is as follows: DSGVTQTPKHLITATGQRVTLRCSPRSGDLSVYWYQQSLDQGLQFLIQYYNGEERAKGNILERFSAQQFPDLHSELNLSSLELGDSALYFCASNAGTGNGNTIYFGEGSWLTVV.

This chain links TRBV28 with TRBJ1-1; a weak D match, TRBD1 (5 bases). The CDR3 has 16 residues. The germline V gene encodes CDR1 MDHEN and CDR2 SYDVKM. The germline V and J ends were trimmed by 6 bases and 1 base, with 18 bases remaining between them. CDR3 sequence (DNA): TGTGCCAGCAGCCCTTCGGGGGGATGGACGAACACTGAAGCTTTCTTT. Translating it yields CASSPSGGWTNTEAFF.

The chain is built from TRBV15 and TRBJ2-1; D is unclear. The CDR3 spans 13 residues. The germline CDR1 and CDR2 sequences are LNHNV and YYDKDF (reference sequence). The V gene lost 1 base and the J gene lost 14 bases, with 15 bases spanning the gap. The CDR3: CATSRVTVGGEFF. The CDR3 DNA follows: TGTGCCACCAGCAGAGTAACAGTAGGTGGTGAGTTCTTC. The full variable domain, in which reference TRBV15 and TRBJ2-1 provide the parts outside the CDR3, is DAMVIQNPRYQVTQFGKPVTLSCSQTLNHNVMYWYQQKSSQAPKLLFHYYDKDFNNEADTPDNFQSRRPNTSFCFLDIRSPGLGDTAMYLCATSRVTVGGEFFGPGTRLTVL.

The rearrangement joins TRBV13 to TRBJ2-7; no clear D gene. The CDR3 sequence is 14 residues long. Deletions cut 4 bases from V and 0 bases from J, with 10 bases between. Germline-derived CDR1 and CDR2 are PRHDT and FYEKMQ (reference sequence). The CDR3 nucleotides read TGTGCCAGCAGCTCCCGGACCTACTCCTACGAGCAGTACTTC. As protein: CASSSRTYSYEQYF.